The 19 T cell receptor beta chains below were found in one sample sequenced in a study of cytomegalovirus exposure and HLA in healthy donors. Primers included in the PCR were 60 Vbeta and 13 Jbeta primers. Using immunoSEQ multiplex PCR, the repertoire was profiled, and TCRdb retains in-frame clones only, with some absent. The repertoire consists of roughly 150,000 clones, with about three quarters occurring once and the leading ten covering approximately 2.4%. Sequenced input: PBMCs. These receptors were obtained from a female donor in good health and CMV-seronegative.

This chain uses TRBV29-1 with TRBJ2-5, with 9 bases lining up with TRBD1. CDR3 length equals 13 residues. CDR1 and CDR2 (germline): SQVTM, ANQGSEA. V dropped 4 bases and J dropped 5; count of bases not matched to a gene: 5. The CDR3 protein is CSVGDRVVETQYF. The CDR3 coding sequence is TGCAGCGTTGGGGACAGGGTTGTGGAGACCCAGTACTTC.

V and J are TRBV7-3 and TRBJ2-7, with TRBD1 matching over 9 bases. Germline V gives CDR1 SGHTA, CDR2 FQGTGA. With V trimmed by 5 bases and J by 5 bases, 13 bases remained unmatched. CDR3 length: 16 residues. Here the CDR3 reads CASSPHHRGLGNEQYF. The CDR3 nucleotides are TGTGCCAGCAGCCCCCACCACAGGGGGCTGGGCAACGAGCAGTACTTC.

J is TRBJ1-5 and V is TRBV2; D call uncertain. Germline V lookup: CDR1 SNHLY, CDR2 FYNNEI. The length of the CDR3 is 12 residues. V was shortened by 3 bases and J by 9 bases, with 9 bases between the two germline ends. This CDR3 is CASSDNAGPQHF. The CDR3 DNA is TGTGCCAGCAGTGATAACGCGGGGCCCCAGCATTTT.

The rearrangement joins TRBV16 to TRBJ2-3, with unresolved D. Trimming stripped 8 bases from V and 4 bases from J, with 10 bases between. Looked up from germline, CDR1 is KGHSY and CDR2 is FQNENV. The CDR3 length is 12 residues. The CDR3 DNA sequence: TGTGCCAGCGGTATGGGCGCAGATACGCAGTATTTT. As protein: CASGMGADTQYF.

The chain has TRBV9 and TRBJ2-5, with 8 positions matching TRBD2. The CDR3 extends over 15 amino acids. V was pared by 2 bases and J by 2 bases, with 5 bases of the junction left unmatched. Germline V lookup: CDR1 SGDLS, CDR2 YYNGEE. For the CDR3, the DNA is TGTGCCAGCAGCGTCGGACTAGCTAGACAAGAGACCCAGTACTTC. Its protein is CASSVGLARQETQYF.

The chain recombines TRBV9 with TRBJ1-3; TRBD1 agrees at 7 bases. The CDR3 is 16 residues long. Germline loops: CDR1 SGDLS, CDR2 YYNGEE. With 4 bases clipped from V and 0 bases from J, the junction kept 7 bases outside the gene matches. CDR3 sequence: CASSLGTAGSGNTIYF. The DNA for the CDR3 is TGTGCCAGCAGCTTAGGGACAGCCGGCTCTGGAAACACCATATATTTT.

The rearrangement uses TRBV10-1 and TRBJ1-1; possibly TRBD1 for D (5 bases). Germline V lookup: CDR1 WNHNN, CDR2 SYGVQD (reference sequence). This CDR3 comprises 12 residues. V lost 3 bases and J 7 bases, leaving 9 bases between the germline ends. The DNA for the CDR3 is TGCGCCAGCAGTGAACCACAGGTTGAAGCTTTCTTT. Its translation is CASSEPQVEAFF.

The CDR3 sequence is CASSRGSGRAGTGELFF. CDR3 in DNA: TGCGCCAGCAGCCGAGGAAGCGGGAGGGCGGGCACCGGGGAGCTGTTTTTT. V is TRBV5-1 and J is TRBJ2-2, with 10 nucleotides matching TRBD2. CDR3 length: 17 amino acids. Per the germline V gene, CDR1 is SGHRS and CDR2 is YFSETQ. Losses at the gene ends were 4 bases for V and 4 bases for J; bases not matched to a gene: 10.

The chain recombines TRBV6-6 with TRBJ2-2, with TRBD1 matching 7 bases. V gave up 6 bases and J gave up 4 bases; unmatched junction bases: 8. CDR1 is MNHNY and CDR2 is SVGAGI in the germline V gene (reference sequence). CDR3 length: 15 residues. DNA of the CDR3: TGTGCCAGCAGACTCGACAGGGTGGTCACCGGGGAGCTGTTTTTT. Its protein is CASRLDRVVTGELFF.

The chain carries TRBV4-3 and TRBJ2-5, with 10 bases matching TRBD1. Looked up from germline, CDR1 is LGHNA and CDR2 is YSLEER. The CDR3 spans 16 residues. V was clipped by 4 bases and J by 5 bases; unmatched bases: 10. Here the CDR3 DNA reads TGCGCCAGCAGCCCCTACTGGGACAGGGGTAGGGAGACCCAGTACTTC. Its protein is CASSPYWDRGRETQYF.

This clone was seen a single time. The CDR3 nucleotides are TGTGCCAGCAGTTCCCGAGGACAGGGACGAAATGAGCAGTTCTTC. Translated, it gives CASSSRGQGRNEQFF. This chain joins TRBV28 and TRBJ2-1; 8 bases agree with TRBD1. J was trimmed by 7 bases and V by 4 bases; bases with no gene match: 9. CDR3 length: 15 residues. Germline CDR1 and CDR2: MDHEN and SYDVKM.

The chain links TRBV18 to TRBJ1-1; 7 nucleotides agree with TRBD1. This CDR3 contains 13 residues. Trimming cost V 6 bases and J 5 bases; bases outside gene matches: 6. CDR1 and CDR2 (germline): KGHSH, LQKENI. Written as DNA, the CDR3 is TGTGCCAGCTCGTCCTCCAGGGGGACTGAAGCTTTCTTT. Translated: CASSSSRGTEAFF.

The rearrangement links TRBV7-2 to TRBJ2-7; the D is unclear. V was cut by 2 bases and J by 6 bases, with 8 bases left in between. From germline, CDR1 is SGHTA and CDR2 FQGNSA. The CDR3 contains 12 residues. CDR3 in amino acids: CASSLRGLEQYF. DNA for the CDR3: TGTGCCAGCAGCTTAAGAGGCCTCGAGCAGTACTTC.

The rearrangement joins TRBV7-8 to TRBJ2-5; D call uncertain. The CDR3 is 13 residues long. Germline V CDR1 and CDR2: SGHVS, FQNEAQ. Between the trimmed V and J ends, which lost 5 bases and 2 bases, there was a span of 9 bases. The CDR3 reads CASSPTPQETQYF. The CDR3 coding sequence is TGTGCCAGCAGCCCGACACCACAAGAGACCCAGTACTTC.

The chain employs TRBV4-2 and TRBJ1-1, with D maybe TRBD1 (6 bases). Germline values: CDR1 LGHNA, CDR2 YNFKEQ. Trimming removed 0 bases from V and 3 bases from J, with 11 bases in between. CDR3 length equals 15 residues. The CDR3 reads CASSQERQGYTEAFF. As DNA, the CDR3 is TGTGCCAGCAGCCAAGAAAGGCAGGGGTACACTGAAGCTTTCTTT.

This chain joins TRBV6-5 and TRBJ1-5; D is possibly TRBD1 (6 bases). The CDR3 runs to 14 residues. V was clipped by 6 bases and J by 7 bases, with 16 bases between them. CDR1 is MNHEY and CDR2 is SVGAGI in the germline V gene. This CDR3 is CASSPDRSGQPQHF. CDR3 DNA sequence: TGTGCCAGCAGCCCCGACAGGTCAGGCCAGCCCCAGCATTTT.

V gene TRBV20-1 combines with J gene TRBJ2-7, with D uncertain. V was trimmed by 5 bases and J by 4 bases, leaving 9 bases between them. Per germline, CDR1 DFQATT and CDR2 SNEGSKA (reference sequence). CDR3 length: 11 residues. CDR3 coding DNA: TGCAGTGCTGAAACAGAGTACGAGCAGTACTTC. Its translation is CSAETEYEQYF.

Comments on this clone: The junction departs from germline at one end; a sequencing error may be responsible. J is TRBJ1-5 and V is TRBV19, with D possibly TRBD1 on 5 matching bases. The CDR3 is 13 amino acids. Germline V gene data show CDR1 as LNHDA and CDR2 as SQIVND (reference sequence). The CDR3 here is CTSSIWGDQPQHF. The CDR3 bases are TGTACCAGTAGTATTTGGGGGGATCAGCCCCAGCATTTT.

V is TRBV11-3 and J is TRBJ2-3; no clear D gene. The CDR3 has 12 amino acids. The ends were cut back, 5 bases at V and 6 bases at J, with 9 bases in the middle. From germline, CDR1 is SGHNT and CDR2 YENEEA. The CDR3 region has the DNA TGTGCCAGCAGCCTCACCGGGGATACGCAGTATTTT. As protein: CASSLTGDTQYF.